A single sample gave rise to the 13 T cell receptor beta chains below, sequenced in a study of technical replicates of blood from several donors. The assay was immunoSEQ multiplex PCR, and TCRdb's table has in-frame clones only and misses some. The data contain about 84,000 clones, less than 98% of them singletons. Input material: T cells isolated from PBMCs. These receptors came from a human donor in good health.

This rearrangement joins TRBV15 to TRBJ1-2; the D gene is possibly TRBD1 (6 bases). The CDR3 sequence is 13 residues long. Germline V gene data show CDR1 as LNHNV and CDR2 as YYDKDF (reference sequence). Trimming took 0 bases from V and 9 from J, leaving 11 bases between them. CDR3 bases: TGTGCCACCAGCAGAGACAGGGGCAACAGCTACACCTTC. Translation: CATSRDRGNSYTF.

The rearrangement links TRBV30 to TRBJ1-1; D is perhaps TRBD1 (5 bases). From germline, CDR1 is GTSNPN and CDR2 SVGIG (reference sequence). The CDR3 is 13 residues long. V was clipped by 8 bases and J by 2 bases, with 15 bases between them. CDR3 region: CAGTFRLNTEAFF. The CDR3 DNA sequence: TGTGCCGGGACCTTTCGACTAAACACTGAAGCTTTCTTT. The full variable domain, completed using reference TRBV30 and TRBJ1-1, is SQTIHQWPATLVQPVGSPLSLECTVEGTSNPNLYWYRQAAGRGLQLLFYSVGIGQISSEVPQNLSASRPQDRQFILSSKKLLLSDSGFYLCAGTFRLNTEAFFGQGTRLTVV.

The chain recombines TRBV5-1 with TRBJ2-1; a weak D match, TRBD1 (5 bases). This CDR3 spans 15 amino acids. In germline, CDR1 is SGHRS, CDR2 YFSETQ. Trimming stripped 4 bases from V and 7 bases from J, with 18 bases between. CDR3 region: CASSPGYSFVNEQFF. In DNA form, the CDR3 reads TGCGCCAGCAGCCCAGGGTATAGTTTTGTGAATGAGCAGTTCTTC.

This clone was recorded only once. This rearrangement joins TRBV29-1 to TRBJ2-2, with 12 bases lining up with TRBD2. Germline CDR1 SQVTM, CDR2 ANQGSEA. V gave up 2 bases and J gave up 5 bases; unmatched junction bases: 3. This CDR3 spans 15 amino acids. The CDR3 reads CSVETSGRRTGELFF. CDR3 coding DNA: TGCAGCGTTGAAACTAGCGGGAGGAGGACCGGGGAGCTGTTTTTT.

The chain joins TRBV28 to TRBJ1-1; 7 bases are a match to TRBD1. This CDR3 is built from 16 residues. Trimming removed 4 bases from V and 6 bases from J; junction bases left unmatched: 14. Germline V gene lookup returns CDR1 MDHEN and CDR2 SYDVKM. DNA of the CDR3: TGTGCCAGCAGTTACAGGGGCCGGGGGTCCTTGTCTGAAGCTTTCTTT. This gives the protein CASSYRGRGSLSEAFF.

J is TRBJ2-3 and V is TRBV9; 12 positions match TRBD2. Germline CDR1 is SGDLS and CDR2 is YYNGEE. This CDR3 contains 18 residues. V trimming: 0 bases; J trimming: 5 bases; junction bases outside the gene matches: 10. The CDR3 region has the DNA TGTGCCAGCAGCGTAGGACCCCTAGCGGGGGGGCTCGGAGATACGCAGTATTTT. It is translated as CASSVGPLAGGLGDTQYF.

V gene TRBV6-5 combines with J gene TRBJ2-7; D is possibly TRBD1 (5 bases). This CDR3 comprises 14 residues. V was trimmed by 4 bases and J by 6 bases, leaving 16 bases between them. Germline V gene data show CDR1 as MNHEY and CDR2 as SVGAGI. CDR3 sequence: CASSSSGAMGEQYF. The CDR3 nucleotides read TGTGCCAGCAGTTCCTCTGGGGCCATGGGCGAGCAGTACTTC.

This chain joins TRBV6-1 and TRBJ2-2, with 9 bases matching TRBD1. There are 16 residues in the CDR3. Germline trimming cut 0 bases from V and 9 bases from J; bases unmatched to any gene: 8. Per the germline V gene, CDR1 is MNHNS and CDR2 is SASEGT. The CDR3 loop reads CASSEAHLGQGRELFF. The CDR3 DNA follows: TGTGCCAGCAGTGAAGCGCACTTGGGACAGGGCAGGGAGCTGTTTTTT.

The chain couples TRBV6-6 to TRBJ2-2, with TRBD1 identical over 11 bases. CDR1 is MNHNY, CDR2 SVGAGI, per germline (reference sequence). This CDR3 has 14 amino acids. V dropped 6 bases and J dropped 5; count of bases not matched to a gene: 2. The CDR3, as DNA: TGTGCCAGCAGCGGACAGGGGGCGACCGGGGAGCTGTTTTTT. It encodes CASSGQGATGELFF.

In DNA, the CDR3 is TGCGCCAGCAGCTTGGAGGGCAGGGAAAATGAGCAGTTCTTC. Its translation: CASSLEGRENEQFF. This chain uses TRBV5-1 with TRBJ2-1; D perhaps matches TRBD1 (5 bases). The germline gives CDR1 SGHRS, CDR2 YFSETQ. V was clipped by 0 bases and J by 7 bases, with 11 bases between them. The CDR3 is 14 residues long.

V usage is TRBV6-5 and J usage is TRBJ2-5, with D maybe TRBD1 (7 bases). The CDR3 has 13 amino acids. Trimming shortened V by 11 bases and J by 4 bases, and 17 bases separated the two germline ends. Per the germline V gene, CDR1 is MNHEY and CDR2 is SVGAGI. The CDR3 is CAVRQGGRETQYF. CDR3 coding DNA: TGTGCCGTTCGTCAGGGGGGAAGAGAGACCCAGTACTTC.

V and J are TRBV29-1 and TRBJ2-5; no reliable D call. Germline V lookup: CDR1 SQVTM, CDR2 ANQGSEA. This CDR3 has 13 amino acids. V was cut by 6 bases and J by 1 base, with 12 bases left in between. CDR3 region: CSVLRHLQETQYF. In DNA form, the CDR3 reads TGCAGCGTCCTTCGACATCTCCAAGAGACCCAGTACTTC.

V gene TRBV28 combines with J gene TRBJ2-3; 7 positions match TRBD2. The CDR3 has 17 amino acids. The germline gives CDR1 MDHEN, CDR2 SYDVKM. Trimming cost V 4 bases and J 0 bases; bases outside gene matches: 10. CDR3 coding DNA: TGTGCCAGCAGTTCGAGCCAAGCGGGGTCTAGCACAGATACGCAGTATTTT. It yields the protein CASSSSQAGSSTDTQYF.